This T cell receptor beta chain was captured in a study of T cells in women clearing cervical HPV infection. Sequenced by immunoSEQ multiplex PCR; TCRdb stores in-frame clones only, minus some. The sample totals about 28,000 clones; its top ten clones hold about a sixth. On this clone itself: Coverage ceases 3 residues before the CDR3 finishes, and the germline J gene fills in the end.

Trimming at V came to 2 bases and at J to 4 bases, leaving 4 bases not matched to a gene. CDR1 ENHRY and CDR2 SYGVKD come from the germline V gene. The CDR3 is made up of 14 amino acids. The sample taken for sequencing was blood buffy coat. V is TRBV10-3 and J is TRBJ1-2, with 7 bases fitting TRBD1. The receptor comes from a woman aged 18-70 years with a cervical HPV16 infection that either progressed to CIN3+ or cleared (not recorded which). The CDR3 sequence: CAISEQGQFYGYTF. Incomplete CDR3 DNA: TGTGCCATCAGTGAGCAGGGACAGTTCTATGGC.